The next 17 T cell receptor beta chains were all read from a single sample in a study of shared clonotypes between healthy human individuals. Naive-designated CD8 cells lacked CD45RO, were positively enriched for CCR7, and omitted terminally differentiated effector memory CD45RA+ cells. Repertoires were generated with immunoSEQ multiplex PCR, while TCRdb's copy carries only in-frame clones and drops some. The table lists approximately 810,000 clones, about 92% of them singletons. The source material was naive CD8+ T cells sorted from blood. Receptors originate from a man aged 30 to 45 in good health.

This sequence joins TRBV13 and TRBJ2-3; D is possibly TRBD1 or TRBD2 (5 bases each). The V gene's germline CDR1 is PRHDT and CDR2 FYEKMQ (reference sequence). Trimming cost V 4 bases and J 2 bases, with 22 bases left between them. This CDR3 has 18 amino acids. CDR3 nucleotide sequence: TGTGCCAGCAGCTCGGCATCTTTGGGGGTCGGGTACACAGATACGCAGTATTTT. Translated: CASSSASLGVGYTDTQYF.

The chain carries TRBV25-1 and TRBJ2-1; maybe TRBD1 (6 bases). V was clipped by 1 base and J by 12 bases, with 10 bases between them. The CDR3 runs 12 residues. The germline V gene has CDR1 MGHDK and CDR2 SYGVNS. CDR3 DNA sequence: TGTGCCAGCAGTGAATCAGGGGATGGGCAGTTCTTC. Translated: CASSESGDGQFF.

The chain is built from TRBV10-3 and TRBJ1-2; the D gene is possibly TRBD1 (5 bases). Trimming removed 3 bases from V and 7 bases from J, with 12 bases in between. Germline CDR1 ENHRY, CDR2 SYGVKD. This CDR3 has 13 amino acids. The chain's CDR3 is CAISEAGKVGYTF. The CDR3 bases are TGTGCCATCAGTGAAGCAGGGAAAGTTGGCTACACCTTC.

The rearrangement links TRBV5-6 to TRBJ2-6; D is uncertain. The V gene's germline CDR1 is SGHDT and CDR2 YYEEEE. The V end was cut by 0 bases, the J end by 0 bases, with 13 bases between. The CDR3 length is 18 residues. The chain's CDR3 is CASSLVSVSISGANVLTF. CDR3 DNA sequence: TGTGCCAGCAGCTTGGTGTCGGTCAGTATCTCTGGGGCCAACGTCCTGACTTTC. Supplemented by reference TRBV5-6 and TRBJ2-6, the full variable domain reads DAGVTQSPTHLIKTRGQQVTLRCSPKSGHDTVSWYQQALGQGPQFIFQYYEEEERQRGNFPDRFSGHQFPNYSSELNVNALLLGDSALYLCASSLVSVSISGANVLTFGAGSRLTVL.

The rearrangement uses TRBV27 and TRBJ2-7; D unresolved. From germline, CDR1 is MNHEY and CDR2 SMNVEV (reference sequence). The CDR3 extends over 15 amino acids. V lost 0 bases and J lost 2, with 11 bases in between. CDR3 in amino acids: CASSLSNGPTYEQYF. CDR3 in DNA: TGTGCCAGCAGTTTATCGAACGGCCCAACCTACGAGCAGTACTTC.

This clone was recorded once. This sequence joins TRBV28 and TRBJ2-1; D gene unclear. The CDR3 runs to 19 residues. Trimming cost V 2 bases and J 0 bases, with 20 bases left between them. Germline V gives CDR1 MDHEN, CDR2 SYDVKM. CDR3 sequence reads: CASSLIGRTIKSSYNEQFF. The DNA of the CDR3 is TGTGCCAGCAGTTTAATTGGCAGGACGATTAAGAGCTCCTACAATGAGCAGTTCTTC.

This clone showed up just a few times. The gene calls are TRBV6-6 and TRBJ1-1; the match to TRBD1 covers 8 bases. Per the germline V gene, CDR1 is MNHNY and CDR2 is SVGAGI (reference sequence). J was trimmed by 1 base and V by 7 bases; bases with no gene match: 5. This CDR3 spans 14 amino acids. Here the CDR3 reads CASNQGQGNTEAFF. The CDR3 bases are TGTGCCAGCAACCAAGGACAGGGGAACACTGAAGCTTTCTTT.

The genes are TRBV27 and TRBJ2-1; 13 nucleotides agree with TRBD2. CDR3 length: 17 amino acids. Per the germline V gene, CDR1 is MNHEY and CDR2 is SMNVEV (reference sequence). V was pared by 5 bases and J by 7 bases, with 11 bases of the junction left unmatched. The CDR3, as DNA: TGTGCCAGCAGTCCCAGGGGACTAGCGGGGCGTTGGAATGAGCAGTTCTTC. This encodes CASSPRGLAGRWNEQFF.

V and J are TRBV10-3 and TRBJ2-1; D might be TRBD2 (6 bases). The CDR3 has 16 amino acids. V shed 8 bases and J shed 7 bases, with 24 bases lying between them. The germline gives CDR1 ENHRY, CDR2 SYGVKD. This CDR3 is CAIYPWREEVLNEQFF. The CDR3 DNA sequence: TGTGCCATCTACCCTTGGAGGGAGGAGGTCTTAAATGAGCAGTTCTTC.

This clone appeared a few times. Other DNA variants within this sample encode the same CDR3. This sequence joins TRBV2 and TRBJ1-2; D is uncertain. V was shortened by 6 bases and J by 7 bases, with 6 bases between the two germline ends. Germline V gene lookup returns CDR1 SNHLY and CDR2 FYNNEI. The CDR3 loop spans 10 amino acids. CDR3 loop: CASRGFGYTF. The CDR3, as DNA: TGTGCCAGCAGGGGTTTTGGCTACACCTTC.

V and J are TRBV7-9 and TRBJ2-7; 8 nucleotides agree with TRBD1. V was clipped by 5 bases and J by 2 bases; unmatched bases: 11. Germline values: CDR1 SEHNR, CDR2 FQNEAQ (reference sequence). This CDR3 is built from 16 residues. The CDR3 coding sequence is TGTGCCAGCAGCACCAACAGGGGGGTTCTGGCCTACGAGCAGTACTTC. This codes for CASSTNRGVLAYEQYF.

The chain links TRBV6-1 to TRBJ2-2, with D uncertain. V gave up 2 bases and J gave up 4 bases, with 11 bases separating them. The germline V gene has CDR1 MNHNS and CDR2 SASEGT. CDR3 length equals 15 residues. The CDR3 coding sequence is TGTGCCAGCAGTGAACGGGTTGCGAGCACCGGGGAGCTGTTTTTT. Protein sequence: CASSERVASTGELFF.

V usage is TRBV27 and J usage is TRBJ2-3; 7 bases are a match to TRBD2. V lost 7 bases, J lost 3 bases, and 7 bases stayed unmatched. Germline CDR1 and CDR2: MNHEY and SMNVEV (reference sequence). There are 14 residues in the CDR3. CDR3 nucleotide sequence: TGTGCCAGCAAGTTGCGGGAGTGGACAGATACGCAGTATTTT. It specifies CASKLREWTDTQYF.

The genes are TRBV7-8 and TRBJ2-3, with 9 bases aligning to TRBD2. CDR3 size: 14 residues. J was trimmed by 2 bases and V by 4 bases; bases with no gene match: 1. Germline-derived CDR1 and CDR2 are SGHVS and FQNEAQ. For the CDR3, the DNA is TGTGCCAGCAGCTCTAGCGGGGACACAGATACGCAGTATTTT. Amino acid sequence: CASSSSGDTDTQYF.

CDR3: CASSELSGSSDEQFF. As DNA, the CDR3 is TGTGCCAGCAGTGAGCTTAGCGGGAGTAGTGATGAGCAGTTCTTC. The rearrangement links TRBV2 to TRBJ2-1; TRBD2 matches 9 bases. The CDR3 spans 15 residues. Per germline, CDR1 SNHLY and CDR2 FYNNEI. With V trimmed by 3 bases and J by 8 bases, 8 bases remained unmatched.

V gene TRBV5-6 combines with J gene TRBJ2-7; D possibly uses TRBD1 or TRBD2 (5 bases each). The germline gives CDR1 SGHDT, CDR2 YYEEEE. Trimming took 0 bases from V and 6 from J, leaving 16 bases between them. The CDR3 totals 15 residues. CDR3 in amino acids: CASSLGGAFLSEQYF. CDR3 nucleotides: TGTGCCAGCAGCTTGGGAGGGGCTTTTCTCTCCGAGCAGTACTTC.

The chain carries TRBV21-1 and TRBJ2-5. TRBV21-1 represents a pseudogene. CDR3 length: 10 amino acids. The CDR3 region has the DNA TGTGCCAGCAGCGATTACGCCCAGTACTTC. As protein: CASSDYAQYF.